Following are 23 T cell receptor beta chains from one sample sequenced in a study of CD8 T cells in Susac syndrome. An amount of RNA that ranged from 0.5 to 1 ug was reverse transcribed with random hexamers. Via MiXCR, TCRdb re-called the immunoSEQ multiplex PCR reads, giving one row per CDR3 protein. The sample holds 100,000 to 150,000 distinct CDR3 sequences; around 94% are singletons and the top ten take approximately 0.12%. Sequenced sample: CD4+ T cells from PBMCs. These receptors came from a human donor with multiple sclerosis.

The CDR3 nucleotides are TGTGCCAGCTCAAAGACTAGCGGCTCCTACGAGCAGTACTTC. This gives the protein CASSKTSGSYEQYF. The chain joins TRBV2 to TRBJ2-7, with 9 positions matching TRBD2. The V gene end was trimmed by 8 bases and the J gene end by 0 bases; junction bases not matched to a gene: 5. CDR3 length: 14 amino acids. CDR1 is SNHLY, CDR2 FYNNEI, per germline.

This clonotype was seen once. The rearrangement links TRBV7-2 to TRBJ2-7, with a weak D call TRBD2 (6 bases). Germline values: CDR1 SGHTA, CDR2 FQGNSA. The CDR3 has 15 amino acids. V dropped 7 bases and J dropped 5 bases, with 21 bases sitting between them. CDR3 coding DNA: TGTGCCAGCAATCACGGGACTCTGAATACCCACGAGCAGTACTTC. It yields the protein CASNHGTLNTHEQYF.

The chain carries TRBV7-9 and TRBJ1-2, with D perhaps matching TRBD1 (5 bases). V gave up 4 bases and J gave up 4 bases, with 13 bases separating them. This CDR3 region has 14 residues. Germline CDR1 reads SEHNR; CDR2 reads FQNEAQ (reference sequence). CDR3 in amino acids: CASSSAGVGYGYTF. The CDR3 nucleotides read TGTGCCAGCAGCTCCGCGGGGGTGGGCTATGGCTACACCTTC.

This chain connects TRBV7-8 to TRBJ1-2, with D possibly matching TRBD1 (5 bases). Germline loops: CDR1 SGHVS, CDR2 FQNEAQ. The CDR3 has 13 amino acids. Deletions cut 5 bases from V and 4 bases from J, with 11 bases between. CDR3 loop: CASSPLQGYGYTF. The CDR3 nucleotides are TGTGCCAGCAGCCCCCTCCAGGGCTATGGCTACACCTTC.

The V call is TRBV4-3, the J call TRBJ2-7, with 8 bases fitting TRBD1. The junction had 7 bases not matched to a gene; V was cut back by 4 bases and J by 2 bases. This CDR3 is built from 15 residues. The germline CDR1 and CDR2 sequences are LGHNA and YSLEER. The chain's CDR3 is CASSLRDRTTYEQYF. CDR3 nucleotides: TGCGCCAGCAGCCTCCGGGACAGGACTACCTACGAGCAGTACTTC.

The chain is built from TRBV6-4 and TRBJ2-7; 8 bases fit TRBD1. V lost 11 bases, J lost 2 bases, and 5 bases stayed unmatched. Germline V gives CDR1 MRHNA, CDR2 SNTAGT. The CDR3 runs to 12 residues. CDR3 nucleotides: TGTGCCCAATGGGACAGGACCTACGAGCAGTACTTC. Residues: CAQWDRTYEQYF.

The chain has TRBV7-2 and TRBJ2-5; D may be TRBD1 or TRBD2 (5 bases each). Germline assignment: CDR1 SGHTA and CDR2 FQGNSA. The V end was cut by 4 bases, the J end by 5 bases, with 5 bases between. The CDR3 has 11 residues. Written as DNA, the CDR3 is TGTGCCAGCAGCTGGGGGGAGACCCAGTACTTC. Its protein product is CASSWGETQYF.

The V gene is TRBV5-1, the J gene TRBJ2-2; D perhaps matches TRBD2 (5 bases). CDR1 and CDR2 from the germline V gene are SGHRS and YFSETQ. The V end was cut by 1 base, the J end by 2 bases, with 15 bases between. The CDR3 runs to 17 residues. The CDR3 loop reads CASSLSETRFNTGELFF. The CDR3 DNA reads TGCGCCAGCAGCTTGTCAGAAACTAGATTTAACACCGGGGAGCTGTTTTTT.

J is TRBJ2-1 and V is TRBV27; 8 bases line up with TRBD2. The CDR3 is 14 residues long. CDR1 and CDR2 (germline): MNHEY, SMNVEV (reference sequence). After removal of 5 bases from V and 6 bases from J, the junction contained 6 bases not matched to a gene. CDR3 region: CASSPIAGINEQFF. The CDR3 DNA follows: TGTGCCAGCAGTCCCATAGCGGGAATCAATGAGCAGTTCTTC.

V gene TRBV6-5 combines with J gene TRBJ2-4, with TRBD1 as a possible D gene (6 bases). Trimming took off 0 bases at V and 7 bases at J, with 19 bases between the two ends. The V gene's germline CDR1 is MNHEY and CDR2 SVGAGI. The CDR3 is 17 amino acids. The CDR3 spells CASSYSLPGAPSNIQYF. The DNA for the CDR3 is TGTGCCAGCAGTTACTCCCTTCCAGGGGCCCCTTCGAACATTCAGTACTTC.

In the case of this clonotype: The junction shows a germline mismatch at one end, possibly a read error. The chain employs TRBV6-5 and TRBJ2-3; D might be TRBD1 or TRBD2, each matching 5 bases. The germline CDR1 and CDR2 sequences are MNHEY and SVGAGI. The CDR3 has 15 residues. CDR3: CASSPQPGRTDTQYF. The CDR3 region has the DNA TGTGCCAGCAGTCCACAGCCGGGGCGCACAGATACTCAGTATTTT.

This rearrangement joins TRBV7-9 to TRBJ2-1; D may be TRBD2 (6 bases). V was shortened by 1 base and J by 7 bases, with 8 bases between the two germline ends. The CDR3 has 13 residues. Germline CDR1 SEHNR, CDR2 FQNEAQ (reference sequence). The CDR3 bases are TGTGCCAGCAGCTTAGTGGGGGGAAATGAGCAGTTCTTC. Its protein product is CASSLVGGNEQFF.

This rearrangement joins TRBV6-2 or TRBV6-3 to TRBJ2-3; possibly TRBD1 for D (5 bases). This CDR3 has 16 residues. Trimming removed 0 bases from V and 4 bases from J, with 14 bases in between. The germline V gene has CDR1 MNHEY and CDR2 SVGEGT. The CDR3 DNA reads as TGTGCCAGCAGTTACTCGGGCAGGGAATCTTCAGATACGCAGTATTTT. This translates into CASSYSGRESSDTQYF.

This sequence joins TRBV18 and TRBJ1-2; the D gene is possibly TRBD1 (5 bases). The CDR3 spans 14 residues. The germline V gene encodes CDR1 KGHSH and CDR2 LQKENI. Trimming shortened V by 3 bases and J by 5 bases, and 13 bases separated the two germline ends. CDR3 nucleotide sequence: TGTGCCAGCTCACCTGACCTTACAGGTTATGGCTACACCTTC. Residues: CASSPDLTGYGYTF.

The chain has TRBV27 and TRBJ1-2; 7 bases line up with TRBD1. The junction had 15 bases not matched to a gene; V was cut back by 10 bases and J by 4 bases. CDR3 length: 15 residues. Germline-derived CDR1 and CDR2 are MNHEY and SMNVEV (reference sequence). The CDR3 is CATSSGAGDSYGYTF. DNA of the CDR3: TGTGCCACCTCCTCCGGGGCCGGGGACAGCTATGGCTACACCTTC.

The rearrangement uses TRBV5-1 and TRBJ1-3; 9 bases fit TRBD1. CDR3 size: 17 residues. V shed 0 bases, J shed 4 bases, and the junction held 8 bases outside the gene matches. Germline V gene lookup returns CDR1 SGHRS and CDR2 YFSETQ. The CDR3 loop reads CASSLAPWTGEGNTIYF. CDR3 sequence (DNA): TGCGCCAGCAGCTTGGCCCCATGGACAGGGGAAGGAAACACCATATATTTT.

The chain joins TRBV5-4 to TRBJ2-2, with a tentative D call TRBD1 (5 bases). The CDR3 totals 15 residues. The V and J ends lost 4 bases and 0 bases respectively, with 10 bases between them. Germline V gives CDR1 SGHNT, CDR2 YYREEE (reference sequence). The CDR3 bases are TGTGCCAGCAGCCGACAGATCGCGAACACCGGGGAGCTGTTTTTT. Translation gives CASSRQIANTGELFF. The complete variable domain, with remaining parts taken from reference TRBV5-4 and TRBJ2-2, reads ETGVTQSPTHLIKTRGQQVTLRCSSQSGHNTVSWYQQALGQGPQFIFQYYREEENGRGNFPPRFSGLQFPNYSSELNVNALELDDSALYLCASSRQIANTGELFFGEGSRLTVL.

The chain joins TRBV6-1 to TRBJ2-5, with TRBD1 matching 7 bases. The trim removed 6 bases at V and 5 bases at J, leaving 6 bases unmatched. There are 13 residues in the CDR3. CDR1 MNHNS and CDR2 SASEGT come from the germline V gene. The CDR3 loop reads CASSRDRVETQYF. CDR3 DNA sequence: TGTGCCAGCAGCCGGGACAGAGTGGAGACCCAGTACTTC.

This chain links TRBV5-1 with TRBJ2-7, with 8 positions matching TRBD2. Germline CDR1 is SGHRS and CDR2 is YFSETQ. The CDR3 runs to 15 residues. J was trimmed by 3 bases and V by 3 bases; bases with no gene match: 8. CDR3 region: CASSSLAGGFYEQYF. CDR3 DNA: TGCGCCAGCAGCTCCTTGGCGGGGGGATTCTACGAGCAGTACTTC.

V and J are TRBV5-6 and TRBJ1-2; tentatively, D is TRBD1 (5 bases). Trimming removed 6 bases from V and 6 bases from J, with 21 bases in between. This CDR3 region has 15 residues. The germline gives CDR1 SGHDT, CDR2 YYEEEE. CDR3 sequence: CASTYDQWGLDGYTF. DNA of the CDR3: TGTGCCAGCACCTACGATCAATGGGGACTGGATGGCTACACCTTC.

CDR3 amino acids: CASSLGLRQTYNYGYTF. The CDR3 DNA reads TGTGCCAGCAGCCTAGGGCTTAGACAGACGTATAACTATGGCTACACCTTC. The genes are TRBV7-2 and TRBJ1-2; TRBD1 is a possible D gene (5 bases). V lost 5 bases, J lost 1 base, and 20 bases lay in between. Germline values: CDR1 SGHTA, CDR2 FQGNSA. This CDR3 spans 17 amino acids. The full variable domain, rest sourced from reference TRBV7-2 and TRBJ1-2, is GAGVSQSPSNKVTEKGKDVELRCDPISGHTALYWYRQSLGQGLEFLIYFQGNSAPDKSGLPSDRFSAERTGGSVSTLTIQRTQQEDSAVYLCASSLGLRQTYNYGYTFGSGTRLTVV.

This clonotype was seen only once. The CDR3: CASSPLLDDTQYF. The CDR3 nucleotides are TGTGCCAGCAGCCCGCTTCTGGACGATACGCAGTATTTT. The V gene is TRBV5-4, the J gene TRBJ2-3; no clear D. Germline V gene lookup returns CDR1 SGHNT and CDR2 YYREEE (reference sequence). The V gene lost 4 bases and the J gene lost 6 bases, with 12 bases spanning the gap. This CDR3 region has 13 residues. The full variable domain, its missing parts supplied by reference TRBV5-4 and TRBJ2-3, is ETGVTQSPTHLIKTRGQQVTLRCSSQSGHNTVSWYQQALGQGPQFIFQYYREEENGRGNFPPRFSGLQFPNYSSELNVNALELDDSALYLCASSPLLDDTQYFGPGTRLTVL.

The chain combines TRBV7-3 with TRBJ1-1, with 9 bases matching TRBD1. The CDR3 runs to 15 residues. V was clipped by 1 base and J by 10 bases; unmatched bases: 10. Germline-derived CDR1 and CDR2 are SGHTA and FQGTGA. The CDR3 spells CASSLKGKDRGIAFF. The CDR3 nucleotides read TGTGCCAGCAGCTTAAAAGGGAAGGACAGGGGCATAGCTTTCTTT.